The rows below give T cell receptor beta chains drawn from one sample of a study of blood T cell repertoires in COVID-19. The protocol was immunoSEQ multiplex PCR, while the TCRdb copy is restricted to in-frame clones and leaves out a portion. The sample has under 200,000 clones; about 88% are singletons. Sequencing was carried out using peripheral blood. These receptors all come from a man between 60 and 75 years old with COVID-19, enrolled during active disease. Each CDR3 is given with its conserved first and last residue.

V: TRBV6-2/TRBV6-3; CDR3: CASSYAPSTGELFF
V: TRBV19; CDR3: CASSISRDTEAFF
V: TRBV7-2; CDR3: CASSLANSRSGLIYEQYF
V: TRBV10-3; CDR3: CAIMSDRLYTF
V: TRBV2; CDR3: CASGGQGNSPLHF
V: TRBV6-6; CDR3: CASSYSQGDEQFF
V: TRBV11-2; CDR3: CASSPRRVGISQVGSPLHF
V: TRBV9; CDR3: CASSVLEVGGNTEAFF
V: TRBV5-4; CDR3: CASSLGYLAGNEQFF
V: TRBV6-5; CDR3: CASSRDRGYGYTF
V: TRBV5-4; CDR3: CASSGDNSLFGYTF
V: TRBV28; CDR3: CASSFRDRGRQPQHF
V: TRBV7-2; CDR3: CASSLTSGGPQETQYF
V: TRBV18; CDR3: CASSLDRDQPQHF
V: TRBV6-4; CDR3: CASSDSTSTDTQYF
V: TRBV6-5; CDR3: CASRQDRSGNSPLHF
V: TRBV5-5; CDR3: CASSPGQGAFSPQHF
V: TRBV5-5; CDR3: CASSDPSTGLALEQYF
V: TRBV5-1; CDR3: CASSLDGQGYEQYF
V: TRBV11-3; CDR3: CASSLAYFESGSYEQYF
V: TRBV7-2; CDR3: CASSRGQGEKLFF